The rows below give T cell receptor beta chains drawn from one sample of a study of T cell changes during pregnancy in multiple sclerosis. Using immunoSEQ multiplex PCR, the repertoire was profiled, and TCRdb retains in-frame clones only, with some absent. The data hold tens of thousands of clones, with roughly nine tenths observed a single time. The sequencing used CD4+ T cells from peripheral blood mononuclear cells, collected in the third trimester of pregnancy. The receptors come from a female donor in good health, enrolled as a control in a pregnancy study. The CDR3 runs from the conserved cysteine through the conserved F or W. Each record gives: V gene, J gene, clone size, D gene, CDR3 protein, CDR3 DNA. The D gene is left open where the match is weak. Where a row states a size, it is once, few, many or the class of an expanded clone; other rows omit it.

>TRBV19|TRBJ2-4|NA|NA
CASSNTQYQYF
TGTGCCAGTAGTAACACACAGTATCAGTACTTC
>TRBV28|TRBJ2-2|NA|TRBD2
CASSSTSSSTGELFF
TGTGCCAGCAGTTCGACTAGCTCGAGCACCGGGGAGCTGTTTTTT
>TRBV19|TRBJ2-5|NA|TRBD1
CASSIVTGTAQETQYF
TGTGCCAGTAGTATAGTAACCGGGACAGCCCAAGAGACCCAGTACTTC
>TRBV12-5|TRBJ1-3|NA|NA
CASGLVPGSGNTIYF
TGTGCTAGTGGTTTGGTTCCAGGGTCGGGAAACACCATATATTTT
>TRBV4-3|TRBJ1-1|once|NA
CASSQDPAGRTEAFF
TGCGCCAGCAGCCAAGATCCAGCAGGGCGAACTGAAGCTTTCTTT
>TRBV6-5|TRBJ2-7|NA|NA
CASSQGQRYEQYF
TGTGCCAGCAGCCAAGGACAGCGCTACGAGCAGTACTTC
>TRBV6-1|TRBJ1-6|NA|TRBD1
CASTGPGQANSPLHF
TGTGCCAGTACGGGGCCGGGACAGGCGAATTCACCCCTCCACTTT
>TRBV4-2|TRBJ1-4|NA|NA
CASSQERGTGNEKLFF
TGTGCCAGCAGCCAAGAGCGCGGGACGGGGAATGAAAAACTGTTTTTT
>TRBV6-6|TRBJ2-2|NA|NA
CASSYDPQGTGELFF
TGTGCCAGCAGCTATGACCCACAGGGCACCGGGGAGCTGTTTTTT
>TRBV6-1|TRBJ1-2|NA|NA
CASRGQTGNYGYTF
TGTGCCAGCAGGGGACAAACAGGAAACTATGGCTACACCTTC
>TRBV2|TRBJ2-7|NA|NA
CASSPGTGTSYEQYF
TGTGCCAGCAGTCCTGGGACGGGGACATCCTACGAGCAGTACTTC
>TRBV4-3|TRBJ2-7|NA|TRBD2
CASSQDIIDGGEWGEQYF
TGCGCCAGCAGCCAAGATATAATTGACGGGGGGGAATGGGGCGAGCAGTACTTC
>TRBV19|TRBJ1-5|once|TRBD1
CASSSDREGNQPQHF
TGTGCCAGTAGTTCCGACAGGGAAGGCAATCAGCCCCAGCATTTT
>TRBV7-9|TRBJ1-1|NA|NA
CASSPSAPNTEAFF
TGTGCCAGCAGCCCGTCTGCGCCTAACACTGAAGCTTTCTTT
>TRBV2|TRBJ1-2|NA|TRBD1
CASSEQGARGYTF
TGTGCCAGCAGTGAACAGGGGGCGCGGGGCTACACCTTC
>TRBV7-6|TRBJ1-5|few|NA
CASSLVGGAGQPQHF
TGTGCCAGCAGCTTAGTAGGTGGGGCAGGACAGCCCCAGCATTTT
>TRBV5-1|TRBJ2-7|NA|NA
CASSLAGISDEQYF
TGCGCCAGCAGCTTGGCCGGGATCAGTGACGAGCAGTACTTC
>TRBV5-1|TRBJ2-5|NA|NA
CASSLFTEQETQYF
TGCGCCAGCAGCTTGTTTACTGAGCAAGAGACCCAGTACTTC
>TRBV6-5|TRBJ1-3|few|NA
CASSYRGSGNTIYF
TGTGCCAGCAGTTACAGGGGGTCCGGAAACACCATATATTTT
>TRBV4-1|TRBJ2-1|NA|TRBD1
CASSQEIRGSYFGLTGDEQFF
TGCGCCAGCAGCCAAGAAATCAGGGGGTCTTACTTCGGACTCACTGGAGATGAGCAGTTCTTC
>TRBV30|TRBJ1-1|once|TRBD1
CAWSRDRGLRNTEAFF
TGTGCCTGGAGCCGAGACAGGGGGCTTCGGAACACTGAAGCTTTCTTT
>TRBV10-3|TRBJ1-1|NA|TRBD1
CAISGQGANTEAFF
TGTGCCATCAGTGGACAGGGGGCGAACACTGAAGCTTTCTTT
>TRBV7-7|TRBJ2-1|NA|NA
CASSQIPTVSYNEQFF
TGTGCTAGCAGCCAGATTCCGACAGTGTCCTACAATGAGCAGTTCTTC
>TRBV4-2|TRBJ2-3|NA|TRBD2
CASSQGLAGRDTQYF
TGTGCCAGCAGCCAGGGGCTAGCGGGTCGAGATACGCAGTATTTT
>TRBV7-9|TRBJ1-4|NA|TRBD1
CASSPQGVNEKLFF
TGTGCCAGCAGCCCACAGGGGGTTAATGAAAAACTGTTTTTT